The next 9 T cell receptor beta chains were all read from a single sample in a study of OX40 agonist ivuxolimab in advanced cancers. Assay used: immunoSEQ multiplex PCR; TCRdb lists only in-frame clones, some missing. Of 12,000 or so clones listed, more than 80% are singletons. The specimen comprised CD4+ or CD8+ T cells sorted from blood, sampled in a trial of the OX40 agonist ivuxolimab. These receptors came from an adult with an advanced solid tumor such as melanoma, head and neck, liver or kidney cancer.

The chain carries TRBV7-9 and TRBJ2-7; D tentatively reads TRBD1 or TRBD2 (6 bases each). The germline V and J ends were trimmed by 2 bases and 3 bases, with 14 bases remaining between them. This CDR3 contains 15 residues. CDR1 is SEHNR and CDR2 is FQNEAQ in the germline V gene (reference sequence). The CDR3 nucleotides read TGTGCCAGCAGCTTAAGCACGGGGGCCCTCTACGAGCAGTACTTC. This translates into CASSLSTGALYEQYF.

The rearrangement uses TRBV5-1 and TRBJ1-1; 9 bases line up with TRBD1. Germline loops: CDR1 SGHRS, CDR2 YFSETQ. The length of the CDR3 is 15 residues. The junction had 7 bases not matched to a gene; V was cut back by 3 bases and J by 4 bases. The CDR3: CASSYTGGEGTEAFF. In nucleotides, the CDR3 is TGCGCCAGCAGCTACACAGGGGGCGAGGGCACTGAAGCTTTCTTT.

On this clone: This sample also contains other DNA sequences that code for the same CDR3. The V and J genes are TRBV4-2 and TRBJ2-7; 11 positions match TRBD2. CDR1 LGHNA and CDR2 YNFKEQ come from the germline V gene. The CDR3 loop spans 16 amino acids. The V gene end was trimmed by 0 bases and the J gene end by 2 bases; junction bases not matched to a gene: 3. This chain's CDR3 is CASSQETSGGPYEQYF. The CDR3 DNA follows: TGTGCCAGCAGCCAAGAAACTAGCGGGGGCCCCTACGAGCAGTACTTC.

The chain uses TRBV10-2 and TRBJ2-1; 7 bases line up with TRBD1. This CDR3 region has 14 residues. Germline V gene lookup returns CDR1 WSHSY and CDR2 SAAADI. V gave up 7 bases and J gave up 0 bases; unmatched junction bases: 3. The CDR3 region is CASIQGSSYNEQFF. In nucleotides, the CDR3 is TGCGCCAGCATACAGGGGAGCTCCTACAATGAGCAGTTCTTC.

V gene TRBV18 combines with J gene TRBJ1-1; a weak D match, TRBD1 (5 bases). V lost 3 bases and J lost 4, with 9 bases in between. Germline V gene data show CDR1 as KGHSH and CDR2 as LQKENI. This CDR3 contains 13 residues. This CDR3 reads CASSPGGSTEAFF. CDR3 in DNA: TGTGCCAGCTCACCGGGGGGGAGCACTGAAGCTTTCTTT.

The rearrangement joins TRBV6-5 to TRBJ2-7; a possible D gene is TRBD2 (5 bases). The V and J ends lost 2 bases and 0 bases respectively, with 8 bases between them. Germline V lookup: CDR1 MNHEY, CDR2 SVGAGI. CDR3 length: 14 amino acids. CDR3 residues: CASSYNSASYEQYF. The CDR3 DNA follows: TGTGCCAGCAGTTACAATAGCGCCTCCTACGAGCAGTACTTC.

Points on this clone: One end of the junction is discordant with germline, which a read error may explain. The CDR3 loop reads CASSIKDRGHWQPQHF. The DNA of the CDR3 is TGTGCTAGCAGCATAAAGGACAGGGGGCATTGGCAGCCCCAGCATTTT. This rearrangement joins TRBV7-7 to TRBJ1-5; 11 positions match TRBD1. There are 16 residues in the CDR3. Germline loops: CDR1 SSHAT, CDR2 FNYEAQ (reference sequence).

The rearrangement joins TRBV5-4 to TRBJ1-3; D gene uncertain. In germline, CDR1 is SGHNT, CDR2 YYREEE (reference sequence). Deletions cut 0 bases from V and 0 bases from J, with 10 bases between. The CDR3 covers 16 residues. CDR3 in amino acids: CASSLEAVNSGNTIYF. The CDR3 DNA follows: TGTGCCAGCAGCTTGGAGGCAGTTAACTCTGGAAACACCATATATTTT.

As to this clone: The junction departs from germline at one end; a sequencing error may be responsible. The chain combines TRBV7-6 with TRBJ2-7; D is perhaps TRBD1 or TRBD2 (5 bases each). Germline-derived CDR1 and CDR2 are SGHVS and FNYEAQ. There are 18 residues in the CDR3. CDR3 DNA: TGTGCCAGCAGCCTAGCTCTTCCGGGGCCTCAAGGAGTTTACGAGCAGTACTTC. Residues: CASSLALPGPQGVYEQYF.